The following is a T cell receptor beta chain sequence with its context. Antigen specificity is unknown. The data are from a study of human T cells and chemical hapten exposure. Study-wide background: Application of 0.01% DPC to the upper back was done by patch test, with a reading at 6 days.

Study findings and constraints: Expanded TCRs made up significantly more big CDR3 similarity clusters than controls did. No alteration of TCRs above 1 in 1000 frequency was seen with DPC sensitization.

As to time point: pre-sensitization, week 0. As to treatment: therapeutic diphenylcyclopropenone sensitization with weekly scalp DPC. Donors were 18 to 70-year-old alopecia patients suitable for DPC. TCRdb fed the RACE reads into MiXCR, producing one record per CDR3 protein. The sample has about 300,000 distinct CDR3 sequences; around 5.5% are singletons. The CDR3 runs to 15 residues. CDR1 and CDR2 from the germline V gene are SGHRS and YFSETQ. V dropped 1 base and J dropped 4; count of bases not matched to a gene: 4. The starting material was whole blood, obtained in connection with sensitization to the hapten diphenylcyclopropenone (DPC). The source is a woman aged 18-35 years with alopecia areata. Some clones in this sample may be carry-over from other donors' samples. The V and J genes are TRBV5-1 and TRBJ2-1; 8 bases agree with TRBD2. The CDR3 DNA follows: TGCGCCAGCAGCTTGTCAGCGGGGGTTTACAATGAGCAGTTCTTC. Translated: CASSLSAGVYNEQFF.